This T cell receptor beta chain derives from a study of neurological immune-mediated disorders. As for the study in general: Relapsing-remitting forms accounted for about 90% of the roughly 35 multiple sclerosis patients and secondary progressive forms for 3. Study findings and constraints: Multiple sclerosis patients had less TCR clonal expansion than even healthy controls, unlike HTLV-1-associated myelopathy.

Many counts were recorded for this clonotype. What it recognizes is unknown. V was shortened by 6 bases and J by 5 bases, with 22 bases between the two germline ends. The CDR3 covers 15 residues. Germline V gene data show CDR1 as DFQATT and CDR2 as SNEGSKA (reference sequence). Via MiXCR, TCRdb re-called the 5' RACE reads, giving one row per CDR3 protein. The data show more than 40,000 distinct CDR3 sequences, with 2.5% to 3.5% seen just once and more than 13% held by the top ten. This chain joins TRBV20-1 and TRBJ2-5; possibly TRBD1 or TRBD2 for D (5 bases each). This TCR came from a woman aged 45-59 years with multiple sclerosis. Specimen: PBMCs. CDR3 nucleotide sequence: TGCAGTGCCATATACCCGATGGGGGTTGGGGAGACCCAGTACTTC. Translation: CSAIYPMGVGETQYF.